This passage covers 5 T cell receptor beta chains from one sample sequenced in a study of blood T cell repertoires in COVID-19. The assay was immunoSEQ multiplex PCR, and TCRdb's table has in-frame clones only and misses some. The sample shows 150,000 to 180,000 clones, around three quarters of them seen only once. The sequenced sample was peripheral blood. Receptors originate from a man at least 80 years old with acute or convalescent COVID-19.

This chain uses TRBV18 with TRBJ2-1; D might be TRBD1 (6 bases). Deletions cut 2 bases from V and 6 bases from J, with 14 bases between. This CDR3 region has 15 residues. CDR1 KGHSH and CDR2 LQKENI come from the germline V gene. The CDR3 bases are TGTGCCAGCTCACCAAATAGGGGGACAACCAATGAGCAGTTCTTC. Translated: CASSPNRGTTNEQFF.

This clone is a singleton in its sample. The chain recombines TRBV28 with TRBJ1-6, with D possibly matching TRBD1 (5 bases). Germline V gene sequence: CDR1 MDHEN, CDR2 SYDVKM. CDR3 length: 15 residues. V shed 3 bases and J shed 1 base, with 7 bases lying between them. The CDR3 loop is CASSLQGSYNSPLHF. DNA of the CDR3: TGTGCCAGCAGTTTGCAGGGTTCCTATAATTCACCCCTCCACTTT.

This chain links TRBV29-1 with TRBJ2-1; possible D gene TRBD2, 5 bases. The CDR3 covers 13 residues. Germline V gene sequence: CDR1 SQVTM, CDR2 ANQGSEA. V was cut by 8 bases and J by 1 base, with 12 bases left in between. CDR3 region: CSLPAASYNEQFF. The DNA of the CDR3 is TGCAGCTTGCCAGCGGCATCCTACAATGAGCAGTTCTTC.

The chain carries TRBV19 and TRBJ2-5; 8 nucleotides match TRBD1. The CDR3 sequence is 14 residues long. The germline V gene has CDR1 LNHDA and CDR2 SQIVND (reference sequence). V lost 4 bases and J lost 2; bases outside the gene matches: 3. The CDR3, as DNA: TGTGCCAGTAGTACGGGACAGGCTCAAGAGACCCAGTACTTC. It codes for CASSTGQAQETQYF.

A few counts support this clone. This rearrangement joins TRBV7-2 to TRBJ2-5; a possible D gene is TRBD2 (6 bases). Trimming took 6 bases from V and 5 from J, leaving 16 bases between them. Germline assignment: CDR1 SGHTA and CDR2 FQGNSA. The CDR3 consists of 14 residues. The CDR3 sequence: CASSQRGGYETQYF. CDR3 sequence (DNA): TGTGCCAGCAGTCAAAGAGGAGGGTATGAGACCCAGTACTTC.